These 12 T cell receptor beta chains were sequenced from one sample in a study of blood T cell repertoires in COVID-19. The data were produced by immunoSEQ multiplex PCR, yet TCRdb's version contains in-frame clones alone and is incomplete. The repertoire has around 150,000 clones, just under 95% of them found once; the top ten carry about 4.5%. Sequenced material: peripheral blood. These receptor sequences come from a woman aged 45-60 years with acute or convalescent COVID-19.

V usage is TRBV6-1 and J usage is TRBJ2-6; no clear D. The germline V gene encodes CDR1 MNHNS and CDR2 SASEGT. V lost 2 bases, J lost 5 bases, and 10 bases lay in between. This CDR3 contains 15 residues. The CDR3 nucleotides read TGTGCCAGCAGTGAATTGCTCGGGTGGGCCAACGTCCTGACTTTC. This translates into CASSELLGWANVLTF.

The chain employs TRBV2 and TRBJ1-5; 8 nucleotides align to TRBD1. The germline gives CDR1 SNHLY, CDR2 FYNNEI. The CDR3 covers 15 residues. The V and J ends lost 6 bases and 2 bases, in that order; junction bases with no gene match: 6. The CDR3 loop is CASRDRGIGNQPQHF. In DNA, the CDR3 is TGTGCCAGCAGAGACAGGGGCATCGGCAATCAGCCCCAGCATTTT.

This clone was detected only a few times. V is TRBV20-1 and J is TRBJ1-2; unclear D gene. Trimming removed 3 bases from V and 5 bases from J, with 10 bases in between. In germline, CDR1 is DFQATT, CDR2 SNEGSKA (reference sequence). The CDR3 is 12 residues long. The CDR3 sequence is CSASELSYGYTF. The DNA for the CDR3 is TGCAGTGCTAGTGAACTGAGTTATGGCTACACCTTC.

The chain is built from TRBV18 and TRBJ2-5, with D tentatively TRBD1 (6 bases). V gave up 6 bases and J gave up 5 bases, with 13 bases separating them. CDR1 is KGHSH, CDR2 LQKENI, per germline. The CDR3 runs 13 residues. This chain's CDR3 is CASSPDQGETQYF. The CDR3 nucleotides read TGTGCCAGCTCGCCAGACCAGGGGGAGACCCAGTACTTC.

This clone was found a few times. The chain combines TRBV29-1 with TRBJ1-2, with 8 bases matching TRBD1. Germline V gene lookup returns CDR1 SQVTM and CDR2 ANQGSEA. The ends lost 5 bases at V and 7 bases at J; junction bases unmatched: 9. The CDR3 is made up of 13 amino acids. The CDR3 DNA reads TGCAGCGTTATCCGACAGGGGCGCGGTGGCTACACCTTC. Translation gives CSVIRQGRGGYTF.

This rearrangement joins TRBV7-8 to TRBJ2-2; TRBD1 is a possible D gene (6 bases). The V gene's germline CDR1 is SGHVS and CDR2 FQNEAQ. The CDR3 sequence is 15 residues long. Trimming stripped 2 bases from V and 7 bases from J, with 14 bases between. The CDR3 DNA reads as TGTGCCAGCAGCTTACAGGGGAAAATATACGGGGAGCTGTTTTTT. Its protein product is CASSLQGKIYGELFF.

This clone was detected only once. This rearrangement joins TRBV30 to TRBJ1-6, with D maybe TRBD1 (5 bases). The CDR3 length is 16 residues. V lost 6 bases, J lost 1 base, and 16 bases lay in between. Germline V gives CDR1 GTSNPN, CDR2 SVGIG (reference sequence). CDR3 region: CACQLGGRSYNSPLHF. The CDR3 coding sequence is TGTGCCTGCCAATTGGGGGGTAGGTCCTATAATTCACCCCTCCACTTT. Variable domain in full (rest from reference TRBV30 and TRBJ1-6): SQTIHQWPATLVQPVGSPLSLECTVEGTSNPNLYWYRQAAGRGLQLLFYSVGIGQISSEVPQNLSASRPQDRQFILSSKKLLLSDSGFYLCACQLGGRSYNSPLHFGNGTRLTVT.

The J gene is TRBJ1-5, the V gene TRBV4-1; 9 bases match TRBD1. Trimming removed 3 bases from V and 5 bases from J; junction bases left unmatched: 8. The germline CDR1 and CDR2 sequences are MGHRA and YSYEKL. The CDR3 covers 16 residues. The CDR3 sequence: CASSQGDRVLDQPQHF. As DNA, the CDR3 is TGCGCCAGCAGCCAGGGGGACAGGGTATTGGATCAGCCCCAGCATTTT.

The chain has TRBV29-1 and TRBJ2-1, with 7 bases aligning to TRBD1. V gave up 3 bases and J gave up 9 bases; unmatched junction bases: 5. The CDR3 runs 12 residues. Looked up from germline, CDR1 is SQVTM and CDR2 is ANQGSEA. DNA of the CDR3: TGCAGCGTTGAGGAAGGGGGCGGTGAGCAGTTCTTC. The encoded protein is CSVEEGGGEQFF.

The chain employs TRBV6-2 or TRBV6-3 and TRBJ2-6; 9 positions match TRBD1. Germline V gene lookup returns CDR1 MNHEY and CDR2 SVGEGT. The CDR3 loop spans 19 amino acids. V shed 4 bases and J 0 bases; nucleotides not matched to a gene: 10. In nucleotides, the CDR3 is TGTGCCAGCAGTTCCCCTCCCGGGACAGGGATCTCTGGGGCCAACGTCCTGACTTTC. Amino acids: CASSSPPGTGISGANVLTF.

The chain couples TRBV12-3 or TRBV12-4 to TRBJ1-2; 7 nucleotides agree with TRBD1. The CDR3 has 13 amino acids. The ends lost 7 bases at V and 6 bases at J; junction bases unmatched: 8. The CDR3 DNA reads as TGTGCCAGCATCCGAAGGGGGCAACATGGCTACACCTTC. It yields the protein CASIRRGQHGYTF.

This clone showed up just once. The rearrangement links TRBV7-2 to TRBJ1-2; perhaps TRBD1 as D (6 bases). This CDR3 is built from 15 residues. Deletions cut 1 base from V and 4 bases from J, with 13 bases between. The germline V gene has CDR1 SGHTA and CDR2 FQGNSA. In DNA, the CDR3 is TGTGCCAGCAGCTTAGTCCGACAGGCGCTCTATGGCTACACCTTC. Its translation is CASSLVRQALYGYTF.